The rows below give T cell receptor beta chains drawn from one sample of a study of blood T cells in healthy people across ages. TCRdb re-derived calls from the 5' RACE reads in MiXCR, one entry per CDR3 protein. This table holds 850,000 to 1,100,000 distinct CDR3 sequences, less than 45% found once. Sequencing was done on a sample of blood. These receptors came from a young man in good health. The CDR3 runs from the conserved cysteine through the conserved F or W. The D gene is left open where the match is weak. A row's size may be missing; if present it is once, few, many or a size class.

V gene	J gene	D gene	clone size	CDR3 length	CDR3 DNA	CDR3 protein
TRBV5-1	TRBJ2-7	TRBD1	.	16	TGCGCCAGCTCCATCTCAACCGGGACAGGGTTCTACGAGCAGTACTTC	CASSISTGTGFYEQYF
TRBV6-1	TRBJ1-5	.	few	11	TGTGCCAGCAGTGCCGGGGAGGAAGAGCATTTT	CASSAGEEEHF
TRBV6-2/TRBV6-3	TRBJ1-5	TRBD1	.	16	TGTGCCAGCGATAATAACAGGGGTTATAGCAATCAGCCCCAGCATTTT	CASDNNRGYSNQPQHF
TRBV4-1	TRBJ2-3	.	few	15	TGCGCCAGCAGCCAAGAAGATGACCGCAGAAATACGCAGTATTTT	CASSQEDDRRNTQYF
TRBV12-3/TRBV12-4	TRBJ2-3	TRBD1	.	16	TGTGCCAGCAGTTTTAGGACAGGGGGCTCTTCAGATACGCAGTATTTT	CASSFRTGGSSDTQYF
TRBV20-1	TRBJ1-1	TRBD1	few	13	TGCAGTGCTGGGACAGGGGACCTTTGGGAAGCTTTCTTT	CSAGTGDLWEAFF
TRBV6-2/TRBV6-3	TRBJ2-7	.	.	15	TGTGCCAGCAGCCCCCGGGACGGCGGATACTACGAGCAGTACTTC	CASSPRDGGYYEQYF
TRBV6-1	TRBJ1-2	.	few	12	TGTGCCAGCAGGGGCGCCGACTATGGCTACACCTTC	CASRGADYGYTF
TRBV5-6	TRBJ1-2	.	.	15	TGTGCCAGCAACTTGGATACGGGGTCTAACTATGGCTACACCTTC	CASNLDTGSNYGYTF
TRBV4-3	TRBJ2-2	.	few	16	TGCGCCAGCAGCCACCTGGGCGCTCGGAACACCGGGGAGCTGTTTTTT	CASSHLGARNTGELFF
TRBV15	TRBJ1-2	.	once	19	TGTGCCACCAGCAGAGATAAGGGAAAAATTTTCCTGCCCGACTATGGCTACACCTTC	CATSRDKGKIFLPDYGYTF
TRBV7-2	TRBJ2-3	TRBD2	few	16	TGTGCCAGCAGCTGGACTAGCGGGGCGGACACAGATACGCAGTATTTT	CASSWTSGADTDTQYF
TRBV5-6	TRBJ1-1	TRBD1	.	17	TGTGCCAGCACCATGGACAGGGGTCGTATAATGAACACTGAAGCTTTCTTT	CASTMDRGRIMNTEAFF
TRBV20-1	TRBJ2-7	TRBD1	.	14	TGCAGTGCTAGAGCCCGGACAGGGACCTACGAGCAGTACTTC	CSARARTGTYEQYF
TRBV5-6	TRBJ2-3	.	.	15	TGTGCCAGCAGCTACCTCTCAGGGGTTGCAGATACGCAGTATTTT	CASSYLSGVADTQYF
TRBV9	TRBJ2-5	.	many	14	TGTGCCAGCAGTGAAGGCGGGACCCAAGAGACCCAGTACTTC	CASSEGGTQETQYF
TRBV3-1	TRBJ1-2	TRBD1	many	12	TGTGCCAGCAGTCGAACAGGGGTAGGCTACACCTTC	CASSRTGVGYTF
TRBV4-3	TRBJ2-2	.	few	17	TGCGCCAGCAGCCAAGATATAACGGTTGAGGACACCGGGGAGCTGTTTTTT	CASSQDITVEDTGELFF
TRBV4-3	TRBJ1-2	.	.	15	TGCGCCAGCAGCCAAGATCGAGGCAGGATGGGTGGCTACACCTTC	CASSQDRGRMGGYTF
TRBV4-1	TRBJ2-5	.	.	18	TGCGCCAGCAGCCAAGCAAAAGTAGGGCTCCACCGAGGAGAGACCCAGTACTTC	CASSQAKVGLHRGETQYF
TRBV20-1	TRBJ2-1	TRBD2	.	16	TGCAGTGCTAGAGATCGGGCGGGGGGCGACCCCAATGAGCAGTTCTTC	CSARDRAGGDPNEQFF
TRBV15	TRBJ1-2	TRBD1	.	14	TGTGCCACCAGCAAAAAGACAGGGTCCCATGGCTACACCTTC	CATSKKTGSHGYTF
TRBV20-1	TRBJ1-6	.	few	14	TGCAGTGCTAGAGGCAGCCCAAATAATTCACCCCTCCACTTT	CSARGSPNNSPLHF
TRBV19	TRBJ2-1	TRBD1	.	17	TGTGCCAGTAGTATAGTCCGGACAGGAAAGGCTTACAATGAGCAGTTCTTC	CASSIVRTGKAYNEQFF
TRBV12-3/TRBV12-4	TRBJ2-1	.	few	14	TGTGCCAGCAGTTTCGATTTGTCCTACAATGAGCAGTTCTTC	CASSFDLSYNEQFF
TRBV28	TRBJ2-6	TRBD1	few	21	TGTGCCAGCAGTTTATACTTAAGGGGGACAGCTGAAAGCTCTGGGGCCAACGTCCTGACTTTC	CASSLYLRGTAESSGANVLTF
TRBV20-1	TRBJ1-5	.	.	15	TGCAGTGCTAGAAAAGAATGGGACGGAAATCAGCCCCAGCATTTT	CSARKEWDGNQPQHF
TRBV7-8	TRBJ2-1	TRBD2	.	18	TGTGCCAACAGCTTAGTGGCGGGGGGCCGAAACGACCTCAATGAGCAGTTCTTC	CANSLVAGGRNDLNEQFF
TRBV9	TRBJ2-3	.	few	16	TGTGCCAGCAGCCCGTATCTGGGATCTAGCACAGATACGCAGTATTTT	CASSPYLGSSTDTQYF
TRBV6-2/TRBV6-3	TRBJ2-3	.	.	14	TGTGCCAGCAGTTACCCGGACTATACAGATACGCAGTATTTT	CASSYPDYTDTQYF
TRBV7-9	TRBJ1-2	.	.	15	TGTGCCAGCAGCTTAGCCCCAGTCCTAATTAGGGGCTACACCTTC	CASSLAPVLIRGYTF
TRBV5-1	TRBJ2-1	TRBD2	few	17	TGCGCCAGCAGCTTGGGGGTAGCGGGGGGAACTTACAATGAGCAGTTCTTC	CASSLGVAGGTYNEQFF
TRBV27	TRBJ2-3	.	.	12	TGTGCCAGCAGTCACGGAAGGGGATATCAGTATTTT	CASSHGRGYQYF
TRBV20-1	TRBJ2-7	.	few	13	TGCAGTGCTAGAGCGCCTAGCTCTCACGAGCAGTACTTC	CSARAPSSHEQYF
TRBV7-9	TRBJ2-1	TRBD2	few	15	TGTGCCAGCAGCTTATCCCGGGGGGGGGACAATGAGCAGTTCTTC	CASSLSRGGDNEQFF